Below, 25 T cell receptor beta chains from the same sample are listed, as sequenced in a study of cytomegalovirus exposure and HLA in healthy donors. Primers included in the PCR were 60 Vbeta and 13 Jbeta primers. TCRdb keeps only in-frame clones here, not all; method: immunoSEQ multiplex PCR. The sample records approximately 190,000 clones, around 87% being singletons. The sequencing input was PBMCs. These receptor sequences come from a man in his thirties or forties in good health and CMV-seronegative.

V usage is TRBV4-1 and J usage is TRBJ1-5; D call uncertain. Germline CDR1 reads MGHRA; CDR2 reads YSYEKL. The CDR3 sequence is 16 residues long. V dropped 0 bases and J dropped 9 bases, with 18 bases sitting between them. The CDR3 DNA follows: TGCGCCAGCAGCCAAGATGGAGCGGTGGGTTCGGGGCCCCAGCATTTT. This codes for CASSQDGAVGSGPQHF.

This chain joins TRBV5-4 and TRBJ2-2; D not certain. The germline V gene encodes CDR1 SGHNT and CDR2 YYREEE (reference sequence). The CDR3 consists of 12 residues. Trimming pared 4 bases from V and 3 bases from J, leaving 4 bases between. DNA for the CDR3: TGTGCCAGCAGCCCCGACACCGGGGAGCTGTTTTTT. Encoded protein: CASSPDTGELFF. Combining the CDR3 with reference TRBV5-4 and TRBJ2-2 gives the whole variable domain ETGVTQSPTHLIKTRGQQVTLRCSSQSGHNTVSWYQQALGQGPQFIFQYYREEENGRGNFPPRFSGLQFPNYSSELNVNALELDDSALYLCASSPDTGELFFGEGSRLTVL.

This sequence joins TRBV7-2 and TRBJ2-5; TRBD1 matches 9 bases. The DNA end favors TRBJ2-7, so the J call may be wrong. This CDR3 has 14 residues. CDR1 and CDR2 (germline): SGHTA, FQGNSA. The CDR3 protein is CASSLTQGAYEQYF. CDR3 coding DNA: TGTGCCAGCAGCTTAACACAGGGGGCTTACGAGCAGTACTTC.

This rearrangement joins TRBV5-1 to TRBJ2-1; 7 bases map to TRBD2. Germline V gene sequence: CDR1 SGHRS, CDR2 YFSETQ. The trim removed 3 bases at V and 0 bases at J, leaving 6 bases unmatched. CDR3 length: 16 residues. The CDR3 coding sequence is TGCGCCAGCAGCTCCCTCGGCGGGGGCTCCTACAATGAGCAGTTCTTC. Translating it yields CASSSLGGGSYNEQFF.

The chain employs TRBV28 and TRBJ1-5, with 9 bases aligning to TRBD1. Trimming took 5 bases from V and 6 from J; bases not matched to a gene: 8. CDR3 length equals 15 residues. Germline V gives CDR1 MDHEN, CDR2 SYDVKM. The DNA of the CDR3 is TGTGCCAGCAGTACCACAGGGGGCTGGGGTCAGCCCCAGCATTTT. This translates into CASSTTGGWGQPQHF.

The chain has TRBV6-1 and TRBJ2-5, with D uncertain. The CDR3 length is 14 residues. The V and J ends lost 6 bases and 5 bases respectively, with 16 bases between them. Germline V lookup: CDR1 MNHNS, CDR2 SASEGT. CDR3 sequence reads: CASRYPLAPETQYF. The CDR3 DNA follows: TGTGCCAGCAGATACCCGCTGGCCCCGGAGACCCAGTACTTC.

The chain joins TRBV6-5 to TRBJ1-1; TRBD1 is a possible D gene (6 bases). This CDR3 has 15 amino acids. The ends were cut back, 6 bases at V and 1 base at J, with 15 bases in the middle. The germline gives CDR1 MNHEY, CDR2 SVGAGI. CDR3 in amino acids: CASSFFTTGNTEAFF. The CDR3 DNA reads TGTGCCAGCAGCTTTTTCACGACAGGGAACACTGAAGCTTTCTTT.

In the case of this clone: This same CDR3 is encoded by further DNA sequences in the sample. The chain carries TRBV28 and TRBJ2-3; 10 bases are shared with TRBD1. V lost 6 bases and J lost 5; bases outside the gene matches: 11. Looked up from germline, CDR1 is MDHEN and CDR2 is SYDVKM. The CDR3 is 16 amino acids. The DNA for the CDR3 is TGTGCCAGCAGCCGAAACCGGGACAGGGGAATAGATACGCAGTATTTT. This codes for CASSRNRDRGIDTQYF.

The CDR3 bases are TGTGCCAGTAGGGAAAGGACAGGCCCTGGGGAGCAGTACTTC. It encodes CASRERTGPGEQYF. The chain joins TRBV19 to TRBJ2-7; 7 nucleotides align to TRBD1. There are 14 residues in the CDR3. V lost 6 bases, J lost 7 bases, and 12 bases stayed unmatched. In germline, CDR1 is LNHDA, CDR2 SQIVND (reference sequence).

The chain links TRBV15 to TRBJ2-2; TRBD2 might be the D (5 bases). Trimming removed 0 bases from V and 5 bases from J, with 10 bases in between. Germline V gives CDR1 LNHNV, CDR2 YYDKDF (reference sequence). The CDR3 totals 15 residues. CDR3 in DNA: TGTGCCACCAGCAGAGATCTGGGCGGGACCGGGGAGCTGTTTTTT. As protein: CATSRDLGGTGELFF. Based on the CDR3 plus reference TRBV15 and TRBJ2-2, the full variable domain is DAMVIQNPRYQVTQFGKPVTLSCSQTLNHNVMYWYQQKSSQAPKLLFHYYDKDFNNEADTPDNFQSRRPNTSFCFLDIRSPGLGDTAMYLCATSRDLGGTGELFFGEGSRLTVL.

The count of this clone is one. The rearrangement joins TRBV5-1 to TRBJ1-2; D is perhaps TRBD1 (5 bases). This CDR3 has 14 residues. V dropped 4 bases and J dropped 4 bases, with 14 bases sitting between them. Germline V gene data show CDR1 as SGHRS and CDR2 as YFSETQ. The CDR3 nucleotides are TGCGCCAGCAGCCTCCTAGGGGCCAGCTATGGCTACACCTTC. Its translation is CASSLLGASYGYTF.

This clone occurred a few times. J is TRBJ2-3 and V is TRBV2; possibly TRBD1 for D (6 bases). V was shortened by 4 bases and J by 6 bases, with 14 bases between the two germline ends. The germline V gene has CDR1 SNHLY and CDR2 FYNNEI. The CDR3 sequence is 14 residues long. CDR3 sequence reads: CASSGTVGSDTQYF. The CDR3 DNA reads TGTGCCAGCAGTGGGACAGTAGGATCGGATACGCAGTATTTT.

This rearrangement joins TRBV2 to TRBJ1-5; the D is unclear. Germline lookup yields CDR1 SNHLY and CDR2 FYNNEI. Trimming left V 6 bases short and J 2 bases short, with 14 bases between. The CDR3 is 15 amino acids. The CDR3: CASRAGSGRNQPQHF. The CDR3 DNA is TGTGCCAGCAGGGCCGGGTCGGGTCGCAATCAGCCCCAGCATTTT.

J is TRBJ2-7 and V is TRBV5-6; 9 bases are shared with TRBD2. Per germline, CDR1 SGHDT and CDR2 YYEEEE. After removal of 4 bases from V and 3 bases from J, the junction contained 5 bases not matched to a gene. The CDR3 has 14 amino acids. In nucleotides, the CDR3 is TGTGCCAGCAGCCGTAGCGGGAGAGACTACGAGCAGTACTTC. Protein sequence: CASSRSGRDYEQYF. The entire variable domain, with the rest obtained from reference TRBV5-6 and TRBJ2-7, is as follows: DAGVTQSPTHLIKTRGQQVTLRCSPKSGHDTVSWYQQALGQGPQFIFQYYEEEERQRGNFPDRFSGHQFPNYSSELNVNALLLGDSALYLCASSRSGRDYEQYFGPGTRLTVT.

This sequence joins TRBV10-3 and TRBJ1-1, with TRBD1 as a possible D gene (6 bases). The CDR3 has 15 amino acids. The V gene's germline CDR1 is ENHRY and CDR2 SYGVKD. The germline V and J ends were trimmed by 8 bases and 0 bases, with 16 bases remaining between them. DNA for the CDR3: TGTGCCATCTCTCCCGGACAGAGAATGAACACTGAAGCTTTCTTT. Protein sequence: CAISPGQRMNTEAFF.

This clone was observed a single time. Other DNA sequences within the sample encode an identical CDR3. Written as DNA, the CDR3 is TGCAGCGTGGGACTAGCGGGGGGATCCTACAATGAGCAGTTCTTC. Residues: CSVGLAGGSYNEQFF. This chain connects TRBV29-1 to TRBJ2-1, with 15 nucleotides matching TRBD2. This CDR3 comprises 15 residues. In germline, CDR1 is SQVTM, CDR2 ANQGSEA. Losses at the gene ends were 6 bases for V and 1 base for J; bases not matched to a gene: 1.

J is TRBJ1-5 and V is TRBV28, with D perhaps matching TRBD1 (6 bases). Germline lookup yields CDR1 MDHEN and CDR2 SYDVKM. CDR3 length: 14 amino acids. Trimming removed 6 bases at V and 9 bases at J, with 18 bases between. The CDR3 region is CASSLGAPRGPQHF. CDR3 DNA sequence: TGTGCCAGCAGCCTAGGGGCCCCCAGGGGGCCCCAGCATTTT.

The chain links TRBV20-1 to TRBJ1-1, with 7 bases fitting TRBD1. The ends lost 7 bases at V and 4 bases at J; junction bases unmatched: 3. The CDR3 spans 11 residues. Germline lookup yields CDR1 DFQATT and CDR2 SNEGSKA (reference sequence). The CDR3 protein is CSGQGVTEAFF. The CDR3 DNA reads as TGCAGTGGACAGGGCGTCACTGAAGCTTTCTTT.

The chain uses TRBV28 and TRBJ2-5; tentatively, D is TRBD2 (5 bases). The CDR3 loop spans 12 amino acids. Deletions cut 5 bases from V and 5 bases from J, with 9 bases between. Germline-derived CDR1 and CDR2 are MDHEN and SYDVKM. This CDR3 is CASSTSIETQYF. DNA for the CDR3: TGTGCCAGCAGTACTAGTATTGAGACCCAGTACTTC.

This clone was counted only a few times. The chain carries TRBV19 and TRBJ1-1, with 8 bases aligning to TRBD1. V shed 7 bases and J 1 base; nucleotides not matched to a gene: 8. The CDR3 extends over 15 amino acids. Germline CDR1 is LNHDA and CDR2 is SQIVND (reference sequence). Here the CDR3 DNA reads TGTGCCAGTAAGACAGAAGGGACAGGGAACACTGAAGCTTTCTTT. Protein: CASKTEGTGNTEAFF.

This chain joins TRBV19 and TRBJ2-7, with no clear D. There are 13 residues in the CDR3. V lost 1 base and J lost 3, with 7 bases in between. Germline V gene sequence: CDR1 LNHDA, CDR2 SQIVND (reference sequence). CDR3 sequence (DNA): TGTGCCAGTAGTATAGCCCTCCTCTACGAGCAGTACTTC. The encoded protein is CASSIALLYEQYF.

V usage is TRBV5-1 and J usage is TRBJ2-7; TRBD2 matches at 10 bases. CDR3 size: 15 residues. V gave up 0 bases and J gave up 3 bases; unmatched junction bases: 3. The germline V gene has CDR1 SGHRS and CDR2 YFSETQ. CDR3 nucleotides: TGCGCCAGCAGCTTGGCGGCTAGCGGGGGCTACGAGCAGTACTTC. It encodes CASSLAASGGYEQYF.

A single count supports this clone. The chain carries TRBV27 and TRBJ2-3; 8 bases match TRBD2. The germline CDR1 and CDR2 sequences are MNHEY and SMNVEV (reference sequence). V lost 4 bases, J lost 5 bases, and 8 bases stayed unmatched. CDR3 length: 15 residues. CDR3 bases: TGTGCCAGCAGTTCACCGGGACTAGTGGTAGATACGCAGTATTTT. Encoded protein: CASSSPGLVVDTQYF.

V usage is TRBV30 and J usage is TRBJ1-1; a weak D match, TRBD1 (6 bases). Looked up from germline, CDR1 is GTSNPN and CDR2 is SVGIG (reference sequence). The CDR3 is 13 amino acids. Trimming stripped 0 bases from V and 11 bases from J, with 16 bases between. CDR3 amino acids: CAWSVPGTRRAFF. The CDR3 DNA reads TGTGCCTGGAGTGTACCTGGGACACGGCGGGCTTTCTTT.

The chain recombines TRBV5-6 with TRBJ1-2; perhaps TRBD1 as D (6 bases). CDR3 length: 13 residues. Trimming removed 2 bases from V and 5 bases from J, with 10 bases in between. Germline V gives CDR1 SGHDT, CDR2 YYEEEE. The CDR3 bases are TGTGCCAGCAGCTTCGGGACAAGTTATGGCTACACCTTC. It codes for CASSFGTSYGYTF.